This T cell receptor (beta chain) was profiled in a study of PD-L1 blockade in urothelial cancer. In the study overall: Starting in 2014, patients were given atezolizumab (1,200 mg intravenously every 3 weeks). General study points: Lower than median blood TCR clonality before treatment predicted better survival.

Concerning this clone itself: Its specificity is not known.

The method was immunoSEQ multiplex PCR; TCRdb's version includes in-frame clones alone and lacks a portion of them. The sample consists of roughly 120,000 clones, around 85% of them appearing once. Time point specified: pretreatment peripheral blood. Germline V gene data show CDR1 as MGHRA and CDR2 as YSYEKL. Trimming cost V 1 base and J 2 bases; bases outside gene matches: 7. CDR3 length: 16 residues. This chain uses TRBV4-1 with TRBJ2-5; 7 bases are shared with TRBD2. The source is a man between 50 and 59 years old with urothelial cancer. This sample comprised PBMCs, obtained around atezolizumab (anti-PD-L1) treatment. DNA of the CDR3: TGCGCCAGCAGCCAAGGACTAGCAGTTAATCAAGAGACCCAGTACTTC. Encoded protein: CASSQGLAVNQETQYF.